The present TCR beta chain was sequenced within a study of blood T cell repertoires in COVID-19. Study details: The samples span acute and convalescent COVID-19 from the United States, Italy and Spain.

Original processing methods: Estimates of nucleated cell counts were drawn from the amplification of reference gene primers. TCRdb's copy holds only in-frame clones and misses some; the assay was immunoSEQ multiplex PCR. V, J and clone size derive from that table, while D and trimming were established from the DNA sequence. The sample includes approximately 160,000 clones, over 75% seen only once; the top ten take 9.5% to 11%. The CDR3 totals 14 residues. The ends were cut back, 4 bases at V and 2 bases at J, with 12 bases in the middle. CDR1 is LGHDT and CDR2 is YNNKEL in the germline V gene (reference sequence).

This sequence joins TRBV3-1 (or the pseudogene TRBV3-2) and TRBJ2-7; possible D gene TRBD2, 7 bases. This receptor was taken from a man in his sixties with active or convalescent COVID-19. Material: peripheral blood. The CDR3 region is CASSPPGGPYEQYF. For the CDR3, the DNA is TGTGCCAGCAGCCCACCCGGGGGGCCCTACGAGCAGTACTTC.